This T cell receptor (beta chain) originates from a study of early T cells in non-severe SARS-CoV-2 infection (dated by TCRdb to 2020 to 2022). For context, the study as a whole: Bulk RNA from unsorted whole blood was used for TCR sequencing, so alpha and beta chains could not be paired. Overall results and qualifications from the work: VDJdb matching was skewed toward anti-spike CD8 responses and likely underestimated virus-specific expansions, missing private and CD4 specificities.

The library was generated by 5' RACE. This sample was sequenced with a NextSeq 500. The TCR library protocol attached unique molecular identifiers to individual cDNA molecules to correct for sequencing error and PCR bias. Sequencing covered both TCR alpha and beta chains, and within each sample the abundances of alpha and beta sequences were tightly co-correlated. The paper's processing steps were these. Decombinator V4 was used to perform V gene, J gene and CDR3 annotation of TCR sequences. Expanded TCRs were defined as changing significantly between any two time points under a Poisson model with p below 0.0001. TCR abundances were normalised to the total number of TCRs sequenced in each sample and reported as counts per million. MAIT TCRs were defined by TRAV1-2 paired with TRAJ12, TRAJ20 or TRAJ33, and iNKT TCRs by TRAV10 paired with TRAJ18. VDJdb, accessed 1 November 2021, was searched for CMV, EBV and SARS-CoV-2 annotated TCRs, excluding TCRs annotated for multiple antigens. TCRdb reprocessed the public reads (quality trimming at Q25 with fastp, clone calling with MiXCR) and kept in-frame beta chains. Rows matching on CDR3 protein sequence are summarized as one entry with the most common DNA and genes. TCRdb's processing, not the study's, gives the V and J calls here. This sample gives roughly 70,000 distinct CDR3 sequences in total; around 20% of them show up just once. Together, the top ten hold 16% of the sample.

CDR1 and CDR2, looked up from the germline V gene (reference sequence), are SGHNT and YYREEE. The CDR3 spans 13 residues, from the cysteine through the phenylalanine. The retained sequence is limited to the CDR3, 39 bases, with the frame set at the first base. This was a case-control study nested in a cohort of healthcare workers in London, UK, who had nasopharyngeal swab PCR tests and blood samples taken every week. Between 23 and 31 March 2020, the week of the UK lockdown, healthcare workers were enrolled and then followed up weekly for as long as 16 weeks. For this clonotype: This receptor's antigen is unknown. A much larger clone is a single base away; this may be a read error.

Sequenced material: whole blood, taken at baseline. This TCR was sampled from an adult who was a healthcare worker with PCR-confirmed SARS-CoV-2 infection or an uninfected control (not recorded which). The chain employs TRBV5-4 and TRBJ1-1, with no confident D gene call. The bases read TGTACCAGCAGCTTGATGGGAGACACTGAAGCTTTCTTT. This encodes CTSSLMGDTEAFF.